The T cell receptor (beta chain) under discussion was sequenced for a study of blood T cells in healthy people across ages. This clonotype was picked up many times. Primed by a sample-barcoded 5' primer and a J-beta primer mix, a second PCR proceeded for about 6 to 12 cycles. TCRdb independently ran MiXCR on the 5' RACE reads; one entry per CDR3 protein. The sample shows roughly 1.4 million distinct CDR3 sequences, around 55% of them seen only once. Germline V gives CDR1 LNHNV, CDR2 YYDKDF (reference sequence). There are 12 residues in the CDR3. Trimming shortened V by 2 bases and J by 8 bases, and 9 bases separated the two germline ends.

The chain is built from TRBV15 and TRBJ1-2; no definite D call. Sequencing was performed on blood. This TCR came from a man aged 18 to 30 in good health. The DNA for the CDR3 is TGTGCCACCAGCAGAATCGCGCGGGGCTACACCTTC. Protein: CATSRIARGYTF.